The 27 T cell receptor beta chains given below trace back to one sample, sequenced in a study of cytomegalovirus exposure and HLA in healthy donors (dated by TCRdb to about 2017). Receptors were amplified or captured by the immunoSEQ multiplex PCR assay. The multiplex PCR relied on a mix of 60 forward primers for TCR Vbeta segments and 13 reverse primers for TCR Jbeta segments. In TCRdb, the immuneACCESS table is reduced to in-frame sequences with V and J assigned. These tables do not hold every clone; where another copy was compared, an unresolved V gene accounts for under half, and the others remain unexplained. This sample is represented by approximately 110,000 clones; 70% of them were singletons. Of the sample, just over 8.5% is held by the ten largest clones. The specimen was PBMCs. The origin of the receptors is a man aged 25-45 years in good health and CMV-seropositive.

This clone appeared a few times. The chain joins TRBV28 to TRBJ2-5, with TRBD2 matching 7 bases. This CDR3 spans 15 amino acids. The V and J ends lost 6 bases and 7 bases, in that order; junction bases with no gene match: 14. CDR1 MDHEN and CDR2 SYDVKM come from the germline V gene. CDR3 sequence reads: CASSARLAVMGTQYF. The CDR3 DNA is TGTGCCAGCAGCGCCCGACTAGCCGTCATGGGGACCCAGTACTTC. Together with reference TRBV28 and TRBJ2-5, the CDR3 gives the full variable domain: DVKVTQSSRYLVKRTGEKVFLECVQDMDHENMFWYRQDPGLGLRLIYFSYDVKMKEKGDIPEGYSVSREKKERFSLILESASTNQTSMYLCASSARLAVMGTQYFGPGTRLLVL.

The chain joins TRBV5-1 to TRBJ2-7, with TRBD1 matching 11 bases. The CDR3 is made up of 16 amino acids. Per the germline V gene, CDR1 is SGHRS and CDR2 is YFSETQ. V lost 0 bases and J lost 5; bases outside the gene matches: 7. In DNA form, the CDR3 reads TGCGCCAGCAGCTTGGTAACCGGGACAGGGGGGGACGAGCAGTACTTC. It is translated as CASSLVTGTGGDEQYF.

The chain employs TRBV5-6 and TRBJ2-4; tentative D call: TRBD2 (7 bases). Trimming cost V 4 bases and J 2 bases, with 10 bases left between them. This CDR3 has 14 amino acids. Germline CDR1 reads SGHDT; CDR2 reads YYEEEE. CDR3 protein: CASSMGGPKNIQYF. In DNA, the CDR3 is TGTGCCAGCAGCATGGGGGGGCCCAAAAACATTCAGTACTTC. Combining the CDR3 with reference TRBV5-6 and TRBJ2-4 gives the whole variable domain DAGVTQSPTHLIKTRGQQVTLRCSPKSGHDTVSWYQQALGQGPQFIFQYYEEEERQRGNFPDRFSGHQFPNYSSELNVNALLLGDSALYLCASSMGGPKNIQYFGAGTRLSVL.

The table lists this clone with a few counts. This chain joins TRBV19 and TRBJ1-2; 7 bases align to TRBD1. This CDR3 spans 14 amino acids. The J segment lost 5 bases and the V segment lost 0 bases, leaving 3 bases of the junction unmatched. Per the germline V gene, CDR1 is LNHDA and CDR2 is SQIVND (reference sequence). This CDR3 reads CASSIEKQGYGYTF. CDR3 DNA: TGTGCCAGTAGTATAGAAAAACAGGGGTATGGCTACACCTTC.

The chain employs TRBV27 and TRBJ1-6; tentative D call: TRBD1 (5 bases). The germline CDR1 and CDR2 sequences are MNHEY and SMNVEV (reference sequence). The CDR3 is 15 amino acids. Trimming removed 2 bases from V and 9 bases from J, with 14 bases in between. The CDR3 loop reads CASSLGRGGISPLHF. In nucleotides, the CDR3 is TGTGCCAGCAGTTTAGGGCGGGGGGGGATTTCACCCCTCCACTTT.

The table lists this clone with a count of one. This chain uses TRBV7-9 with TRBJ1-1; possibly TRBD1 for D (6 bases). The CDR3 is 13 amino acids. Trimming shortened V by 5 bases and J by 4 bases, and 11 bases separated the two germline ends. CDR1 is SEHNR, CDR2 FQNEAQ, per germline (reference sequence). CDR3 region: CASSEQGPTEAFF. CDR3 sequence (DNA): TGTGCCAGCAGCGAACAGGGCCCCACTGAAGCTTTCTTT.

This chain connects TRBV2 to TRBJ1-4; D perhaps matches TRBD1 (6 bases). V was cut by 4 bases and J by 8 bases, with 20 bases left in between. The germline V gene encodes CDR1 SNHLY and CDR2 FYNNEI. The CDR3 is 16 amino acids. The CDR3 DNA reads as TGTGCCAGCAGTGCCACCCAGTGGGGGGGGCAAGAAAAACTGTTTTTT. Translation gives CASSATQWGGQEKLFF.

The rearrangement joins TRBV5-1 to TRBJ2-1, with TRBD2 matching 15 bases. Losses at the gene ends were 4 bases for V and 3 bases for J; bases not matched to a gene: 2. Germline V gene lookup returns CDR1 SGHRS and CDR2 YFSETQ. The CDR3 runs to 16 residues. CDR3 nucleotide sequence: TGCGCCAGCAGCCAGGGACTAGCGGGAGGCTACAATGAGCAGTTCTTC. Its protein is CASSQGLAGGYNEQFF.

The chain recombines TRBV7-3 with TRBJ2-3, with 11 bases aligning to TRBD2. V dropped 5 bases and J dropped 14; count of bases not matched to a gene: 6. This CDR3 is built from 12 residues. From germline, CDR1 is SGHTA and CDR2 FQGTGA. In DNA, the CDR3 is TGTGCCAGCAGCCCGACTAGCGGGGATTTGTATTTT. Translated: CASSPTSGDLYF.

CDR3 sequence reads: CASSLEGTPQTYEQYF. CDR3 bases: TGTGCCAGCAGCTTAGAAGGGACACCCCAGACCTACGAGCAGTACTTC. The chain joins TRBV7-9 to TRBJ2-7; TRBD1 is a possible D gene (6 bases). Trimming pared 1 base from V and 2 bases from J, leaving 15 bases between. Germline assignment: CDR1 SEHNR and CDR2 FQNEAQ (reference sequence). CDR3 length: 16 amino acids.

The gene calls are TRBV5-6 and TRBJ2-7; maybe TRBD2 (5 bases). The CDR3 is 14 amino acids. CDR1 SGHDT and CDR2 YYEEEE come from the germline V gene. V gave up 1 base and J gave up 0 bases, with 8 bases separating them. The CDR3 nucleotides read TGTGCCAGCAGCTTGAACGGGGTCTCCTACGAGCAGTACTTC. It translates to CASSLNGVSYEQYF.

This clone was found a few times. The chain has TRBV2 and TRBJ2-5; 12 bases align to TRBD2. The length of the CDR3 is 15 residues. Unmatched junction bases numbered 4, after V lost 8 bases and J lost 0 bases. Germline loops: CDR1 SNHLY, CDR2 FYNNEI. The CDR3 loop reads CASGGLAGYQETQYF. In DNA, the CDR3 is TGTGCCAGCGGAGGACTAGCGGGGTACCAAGAGACCCAGTACTTC.

This chain joins TRBV11-2 and TRBJ1-3; D gene uncertain. Germline V lookup: CDR1 SGHAT, CDR2 FQNNGV. Trimming shortened V by 5 bases and J by 0 bases, and 17 bases separated the two germline ends. The CDR3 sequence is 17 residues long. This CDR3 reads CASSLGGRRTSGNTIYF. CDR3 nucleotide sequence: TGTGCCAGCAGCCTCGGCGGGCGCCGGACCTCTGGAAACACCATATATTTT.

The table lists this clone with a count of one. This CDR3 reads CASSARRGYANYGYTF. CDR3 coding DNA: TGTGCCAGCAGTGCGCGCAGGGGCTATGCTAACTATGGCTACACCTTC. The chain carries TRBV2 and TRBJ1-2; TRBD1 might be the D (6 bases). Between the trimmed V and J ends, which lost 4 bases and 0 bases, there was a span of 15 bases. CDR3 length equals 16 residues. Germline assignment: CDR1 SNHLY and CDR2 FYNNEI.

Only a few counts were recorded for this clone. The CDR3 DNA follows: TGTGCCAGCAGCGTAGCGGGAGTAGACTACGAGCAGTACTTC. Its protein product is CASSVAGVDYEQYF. The chain joins TRBV9 to TRBJ2-7, with D maybe TRBD2 (6 bases). The germline V gene encodes CDR1 SGDLS and CDR2 YYNGEE. With 0 bases removed from V and 3 bases from J, the gap between germline ends came to 10 bases. The CDR3 is 14 amino acids.

As DNA, the CDR3 is TGTGCCAGTAGTATAACAGATCAGCCCCAGCATTTT. Its protein is CASSITDQPQHF. The V and J genes are TRBV19 and TRBJ1-5, with D unresolved. The germline V gene encodes CDR1 LNHDA and CDR2 SQIVND (reference sequence). There are 12 residues in the CDR3. The V and J ends lost 2 bases and 5 bases respectively, with 4 bases between them.

This sequence joins TRBV5-8 and TRBJ2-3; 8 bases are shared with TRBD1. The germline CDR1 and CDR2 sequences are SGHTS and YDEGEE. The CDR3 covers 15 residues. With 0 bases clipped from V and 4 bases from J, the junction kept 4 bases outside the gene matches. The CDR3 coding sequence is TGTGCCAGCAGCTTGGAGGGCAGGGGGCCAGATACGCAGTATTTT. This gives the protein CASSLEGRGPDTQYF.

V and J are TRBV5-6 and TRBJ2-3; D is unclear. The V end lost 3 bases, the J end lost 9 bases, and 11 bases lay between the germline ends. The CDR3 extends over 12 amino acids. CDR1 is SGHDT, CDR2 YYEEEE, per germline. This CDR3 reads CASSSNSVTQYF. DNA for the CDR3: TGTGCCAGCAGCTCGAACTCCGTCACGCAGTATTTT.

The table lists this clone with a few counts. The genes are TRBV7-2 and TRBJ1-5; D gene uncertain. CDR3 length: 15 residues. Trimming took off 4 bases at V and 5 bases at J, with 15 bases between the two ends. The germline CDR1 and CDR2 sequences are SGHTA and FQGNSA. The chain's CDR3 is CASSSVLFTYQPQHF. For the CDR3, the DNA is TGTGCCAGCAGCTCGGTCCTATTTACTTATCAGCCCCAGCATTTT.

The chain couples TRBV5-1 to TRBJ1-1, with a weak D call TRBD1 (6 bases). Looked up from germline, CDR1 is SGHRS and CDR2 is YFSETQ. V lost 4 bases to trimming and J lost 1 base, with 14 bases between them. This CDR3 has 15 amino acids. CDR3 DNA sequence: TGCGCCAGCAGCCCGATGGGACACCCGAACACTGAAGCTTTCTTT. Its protein product is CASSPMGHPNTEAFF.

The CDR3: CSVARRGPNYGYTF. The CDR3 region has the DNA TGCAGCGTAGCCCGCAGAGGCCCTAACTATGGCTACACCTTC. The chain couples TRBV29-1 to TRBJ1-2, with D unclear. This CDR3 spans 14 amino acids. CDR1 is SQVTM and CDR2 is ANQGSEA in the germline V gene. Trimming removed 6 bases from V and 0 bases from J, with 14 bases in between.

The genes are TRBV9 and TRBJ2-3; D is perhaps TRBD2 (5 bases). The V and J ends lost 3 bases and 6 bases respectively, with 17 bases between them. This CDR3 spans 15 amino acids. Germline CDR1 reads SGDLS; CDR2 reads YYNGEE. The CDR3 DNA reads TGTGCCAGCAGCGGGGATTCGGGGTCGGTGGATACGCAGTATTTT. Residues: CASSGDSGSVDTQYF.

This clone was seen only a few times. The chain is built from TRBV28 and TRBJ2-7; TRBD2 matches 12 bases. V was clipped by 4 bases and J by 2 bases; unmatched bases: 6. The germline CDR1 and CDR2 sequences are MDHEN and SYDVKM. There are 16 residues in the CDR3. The CDR3 is CASSSRLAGVAYEQYV. CDR3 nucleotide sequence: TGTGCCAGCAGTTCCCGACTAGCGGGAGTTGCCTACGAGCAGTACGTC.

This clone was detected only once. The genes are TRBV11-1 and TRBJ2-1, with 7 bases fitting TRBD1. V shed 5 bases and J 10 bases; nucleotides not matched to a gene: 11. The CDR3 sequence is 14 residues long. The germline CDR1 and CDR2 sequences are SGHAT and FQDESV (reference sequence). Here the CDR3 DNA reads TGTGCCAGCAGCCCAGGGGGTTCAGTGGGGGAGCAGTTCTTC. Translating it yields CASSPGGSVGEQFF.

V gene TRBV29-1 combines with J gene TRBJ2-1, with 9 bases that match TRBD2. V shed 6 bases, J shed 2 bases, and the junction held 5 bases outside the gene matches. Germline values: CDR1 SQVTM, CDR2 ANQGSEA. The CDR3 runs to 14 residues. The chain's CDR3 is CSVDLAGTYNEQFF. In DNA form, the CDR3 reads TGCAGCGTGGACCTAGCGGGAACCTACAATGAGCAGTTCTTC.

The gene calls are TRBV5-4 and TRBJ2-7; 10 bases fit TRBD2. The V gene end was trimmed by 0 bases and the J gene end by 4 bases; junction bases not matched to a gene: 1. From germline, CDR1 is SGHNT and CDR2 YYREEE (reference sequence). The CDR3 has 14 amino acids. CDR3 coding DNA: TGTGCCAGCAGCTTGGAGACTAGCGGGTACGAGCAGTACGTC. Amino acid sequence: CASSLETSGYEQYV.

The V call is TRBV27, the J call TRBJ2-3; tentatively, D is TRBD2 (5 bases). The V end lost 3 bases, the J end lost 4 bases, and 14 bases lay between the germline ends. The CDR3 contains 15 residues. Germline V gene lookup returns CDR1 MNHEY and CDR2 SMNVEV (reference sequence). CDR3 coding DNA: TGTGCCAGCAGTTTTACCCTCTGGGAGTCAGATACGCAGTATTTT. It yields the protein CASSFTLWESDTQYF.